This TCR beta chain was documented in a study of OX40 agonist ivuxolimab in advanced cancers. As for the study more broadly: The costimulatory receptor OX40 (CD134) was targeted by ivuxolimab, a fully human IgG2 agonistic monoclonal antibody. Intravenous ivuxolimab was administered to patients every 2 weeks at six dose levels: 0.01, 0.1, 0.3, 1.5, 3 and 10 mg/kg. The point of sequencing TCRbeta in the periphery was to test whether ivuxolimab changed TCR sequence diversity and drove clonal T-cell expansion. The paper describes the monotherapy dose-escalation part (N of about 52 patients) of the phase I trial of ivuxolimab. Partial responses were achieved by three dose-escalation patients, of whom one had hepatocellular carcinoma and two had cutaneous melanoma. In the dose-escalation cohort, 82.7% of patients were male, and the mean age was roughly 60 years, with a range of about 23 to 80. Of the 52 patients in dose escalation, 19 had hepatocellular carcinoma, about 15 had melanoma, 9 had renal cell carcinoma and 9 had head and neck cancer. Patients were allowed to have had prior anti-PD-1, anti-PD-L1 or anti-CTLA-4 therapy, and around 37% of the dose-escalation patients had previously received checkpoint inhibitors.

Patients with autoimmune disease history or receiving systemic immunosuppression were excluded from the trial. In every dose cohort, peripheral blood was drawn for TCR sequencing at baseline, cycle 4 day 1, and cycle 7 day 1. The samples were drawn from a first-in-human, open-label, multicenter phase I dose-escalation trial of ivuxolimab. Adults with locally advanced or metastatic melanoma, renal cell, hepatocellular, or head and neck squamous cell carcinoma were enrolled in the trial. Before TCR sequencing, CD4+ T cells and CD8+ T cells were sorted from peripheral blood as separate populations. Genomic DNA was isolated from the sorted cells so that the TCRbeta CDR3 region could be sequenced. The immunoSEQ Assay was used for sequencing of TCRbeta CDR3 regions. In TCRdb, the immuneACCESS table is reduced to in-frame sequences with V and J assigned. These tables do not hold every clone; where another copy was compared, an unresolved V gene accounts for under half, and the others remain unexplained. The sample data list about 89,000 clones, and about 88% of these were observed just once. In total, the top ten clones hold approximately 0.26% of the sample.

CDR1 and CDR2 are read off the germline V gene (reference sequence) as MNHEY and SMNVEV. Including the terminal cysteine and phenylalanine, the CDR3 comprises 14 residues. CDR3 DNA is the only sequence kept; it has 42 bases, read in frame from the first base. Cut back by 8 bases and 6 bases, the V and J ends lie 16 bases apart. As regards this clone: Its antigen specificity is not known. Base quality data are lacking; no much larger clone is found one base away.

Results the study describes overall, beyond this receptor: Antigen specificity was not determined for the clonally expanded peripheral T cells. Partial responders in the 0.1-3.0 mg/kg groups had among the lowest normalized peripheral clonal expansion, especially among CD8+ T cells. At doses from 0.1 to 3.0 mg/kg, clonal expansion was seen in both CD4+ and CD8+ blood T cells between baseline and week 6. Low levels of normalized T-cell clonal expansion were also seen in some patients who did not respond. On average, CD8+ T cells showed more expanded clones than CD4+ T cells after ivuxolimab.

The sample here was CD4+ or CD8+ T cells sorted from blood, taken in a trial of the OX40 agonist ivuxolimab. The rearrangement joined TRBV27 to TRBJ1-4; no D gene is confidently identified. This sequence was found in an adult with an advanced solid tumor such as melanoma, head and neck, liver or kidney cancer. The bases are TGTGCCAGCGGCCACTTAGGAAGAGATGAAAAACTGTTTTTT. This is translated as CASGHLGRDEKLFF.